The 13 T cell receptor beta chains in this list originate from one sample, sequenced in a study of blood T cell repertoires in COVID-19. Clones were read by immunoSEQ multiplex PCR, and TCRdb kept only the in-frame ones, dropping some. The top ten clones hold approximately 4.1% of a sample with about 140,000 clones, around 83% of them seen once. Sequenced input: peripheral blood. All receptors come from a woman at least 80 years old with acute or convalescent COVID-19.

V gene TRBV24-1 combines with J gene TRBJ1-1; a weak D match, TRBD1 (6 bases). CDR1 and CDR2 from the germline V gene are KGHDR and SFDVKD. Trimming left V 7 bases short and J 4 bases short, with 18 bases between. The CDR3 totals 15 residues. The DNA of the CDR3 is TGTGCCACCAGAAAGACCCAGGGAGGGGGCACTGAAGCTTTCTTT. Translating gives CATRKTQGGGTEAFF.

CDR3 region: CASSLASGTLGGYTF. The CDR3 DNA follows: TGTGCCAGCAGCTTAGCCTCGGGGACTCTAGGTGGCTACACCTTC. The chain uses TRBV7-2 and TRBJ1-2, with D perhaps TRBD1 (5 bases). This CDR3 has 15 amino acids. V was shortened by 0 bases and J by 7 bases, with 15 bases between the two germline ends. Germline V gives CDR1 SGHTA, CDR2 FQGNSA.

The chain couples TRBV5-8 to TRBJ1-6; D is ambiguous. V gave up 2 bases and J gave up 6 bases, with 21 bases separating them. This CDR3 has 18 residues. CDR1 is SGHTS, CDR2 YDEGEE, per germline. CDR3 sequence reads: CASSFDYTALAFNSPLHF. The CDR3, as DNA: TGTGCCAGCAGCTTTGATTATACGGCCCTAGCCTTTAATTCACCCCTCCACTTT.

CDR3 sequence (DNA): TGTGCCAGCTGCCCAGGGGGCGGCTACGAGCAGTACTTC. This codes for CASCPGGGYEQYF. V usage is TRBV2 and J usage is TRBJ2-7, with 8 bases aligning to TRBD1. Per the germline V gene, CDR1 is SNHLY and CDR2 is FYNNEI. This CDR3 is 13 amino acids long. J was trimmed by 3 bases and V by 8 bases; bases with no gene match: 6.

The V call is TRBV28, the J call TRBJ2-7, with D maybe TRBD2 (6 bases). The germline gives CDR1 MDHEN, CDR2 SYDVKM. V dropped 4 bases and J dropped 0 bases, with 22 bases sitting between them. This CDR3 has 18 amino acids. The CDR3 protein is CASSSLAVWAMASYEQYF. CDR3 bases: TGTGCCAGCAGTTCCTTAGCGGTTTGGGCCATGGCCTCCTACGAGCAGTACTTC.

The sample holds one count of this clone. The chain carries TRBV16 and TRBJ2-7; TRBD2 is a possible D gene (6 bases). CDR1 is KGHSY, CDR2 FQNENV, per germline. The CDR3 loop spans 13 amino acids. Deletions cut 2 bases from V and 5 bases from J, with 10 bases between. In DNA, the CDR3 is TGTGCCAGCAGCCAAGGGACTTACCACGAGCAGTACTTC. Translation gives CASSQGTYHEQYF.

This chain links TRBV7-9 with TRBJ1-4, with 8 bases identical to TRBD1. The ends lost 5 bases at V and 8 bases at J; junction bases unmatched: 19. CDR1 is SEHNR and CDR2 is FQNEAQ in the germline V gene (reference sequence). This CDR3 has 18 residues. Here the CDR3 reads CASSQGKKTGARGEKLFF. The CDR3 DNA follows: TGTGCCAGCAGCCAAGGGAAAAAGACAGGGGCGCGAGGCGAAAAACTGTTTTTT.

The chain joins TRBV18 to TRBJ1-2; D perhaps matches TRBD1 (6 bases). The CDR3 has 15 amino acids. Germline V CDR1 and CDR2: KGHSH, LQKENI. Trimming pared 3 bases from V and 2 bases from J, leaving 13 bases between. In nucleotides, the CDR3 is TGTGCCAGCTCACCTTCAGGGGAAGGGAACTATGGCTACACCTTC. Its protein is CASSPSGEGNYGYTF.

The rearrangement links TRBV6-5 to TRBJ1-5; 7 bases map to TRBD1. Per germline, CDR1 MNHEY and CDR2 SVGAGI. The CDR3 is made up of 15 amino acids. V lost 6 bases, J lost 2 bases, and 7 bases stayed unmatched. The CDR3 is CASRDRVYGNQPQHF. The CDR3 DNA sequence: TGTGCCAGCAGAGACAGGGTGTACGGCAATCAGCCCCAGCATTTT.

This clone was seen a single time. The chain joins TRBV28 to TRBJ1-4; no firm D call. The CDR3 is 12 amino acids. V was cut by 5 bases and J by 7 bases, with 8 bases left in between. Germline loops: CDR1 MDHEN, CDR2 SYDVKM. The CDR3 bases are TGTGCCAGCAGTGGGCCCCGTGAAAAACTGTTTTTT. Translation gives CASSGPREKLFF.

This chain uses TRBV11-2 with TRBJ2-1, with 8 bases matching TRBD1. Germline V gene data show CDR1 as SGHAT and CDR2 as FQNNGV. Losses at the gene ends were 1 base for V and 4 bases for J; bases not matched to a gene: 3. This CDR3 is built from 15 residues. The CDR3 is CASSLAGQGYNEQFF. CDR3 bases: TGTGCCAGCAGCTTAGCTGGACAGGGATACAATGAGCAGTTCTTC.

The rearrangement joins TRBV28 to TRBJ2-7, with D hard to call. CDR3 length: 12 residues. CDR1 is MDHEN, CDR2 SYDVKM, per germline. Trimming removed 1 base at V and 6 bases at J, with 7 bases between. CDR3 residues: CASSLSDSEQYF. CDR3 bases: TGTGCCAGCAGTTTATCAGACTCCGAGCAGTACTTC.

The chain links TRBV19 to TRBJ2-1; D is possibly TRBD2 (5 bases). V was clipped by 6 bases and J by 9 bases, with 15 bases between them. The CDR3 is made up of 13 amino acids. In germline, CDR1 is LNHDA, CDR2 SQIVND (reference sequence). CDR3: CASSLLPGIEQFF. For the CDR3, the DNA is TGTGCCAGTAGCCTACTCCCGGGAATTGAGCAGTTCTTC.